This T cell receptor (beta chain) was profiled in a study of graft-versus-host responses after intestinal transplantation. Study in general: Induction with anti-thymocyte globulin, then tacrolimus and steroids for roughly 3 years, was given to all recipients.

Here immunoSEQ multiplex PCR was the method, and the copy in TCRdb shows in-frame clones only, minus some. The sample gives about 51,000 clones, roughly 90% of which show up once; 0.55% to 0.65% is in the top ten. Study-wide results and limits: Recipient marrow held GvH clones, some first seen in ileum or blood. Early HvG declines after transplant were associated with peak circulating GvH clone levels.

Concerning this clone itself: Its antigen is unknown.

V was shortened by 5 bases and J by 0 bases, with 14 bases between the two germline ends. From germline, CDR1 is MNHNS and CDR2 SASEGT. The CDR3 length is 15 residues. The chain is built from TRBV6-1 and TRBJ2-7, with D possibly matching TRBD2 (7 bases). This clonotype was sampled from a human donor who was the organ donor for an intestinal transplant. Here the sequenced sample was unstimulated CD4+ T cells sorted from spleen or lymph node cells, taken before transplant. The CDR3 region has the DNA TGTGCCAGCAGTCAGGTGGGGGGGGCCTCCTACGAGCAGTACTTC. Translating gives CASSQVGGASYEQYF.